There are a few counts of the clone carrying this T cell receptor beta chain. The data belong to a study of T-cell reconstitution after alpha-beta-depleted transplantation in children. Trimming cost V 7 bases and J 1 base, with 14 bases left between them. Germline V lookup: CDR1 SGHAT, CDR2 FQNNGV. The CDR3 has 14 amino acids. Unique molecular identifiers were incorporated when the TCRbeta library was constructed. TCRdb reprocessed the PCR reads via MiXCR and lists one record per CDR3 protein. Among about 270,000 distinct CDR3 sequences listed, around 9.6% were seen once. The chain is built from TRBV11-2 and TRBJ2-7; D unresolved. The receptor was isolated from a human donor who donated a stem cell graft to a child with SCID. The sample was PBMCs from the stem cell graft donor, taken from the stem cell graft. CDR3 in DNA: TGTGCCAGCACCGAGAACCTATGGTCCTACGAGCAGTACTTC. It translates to CASTENLWSYEQYF.